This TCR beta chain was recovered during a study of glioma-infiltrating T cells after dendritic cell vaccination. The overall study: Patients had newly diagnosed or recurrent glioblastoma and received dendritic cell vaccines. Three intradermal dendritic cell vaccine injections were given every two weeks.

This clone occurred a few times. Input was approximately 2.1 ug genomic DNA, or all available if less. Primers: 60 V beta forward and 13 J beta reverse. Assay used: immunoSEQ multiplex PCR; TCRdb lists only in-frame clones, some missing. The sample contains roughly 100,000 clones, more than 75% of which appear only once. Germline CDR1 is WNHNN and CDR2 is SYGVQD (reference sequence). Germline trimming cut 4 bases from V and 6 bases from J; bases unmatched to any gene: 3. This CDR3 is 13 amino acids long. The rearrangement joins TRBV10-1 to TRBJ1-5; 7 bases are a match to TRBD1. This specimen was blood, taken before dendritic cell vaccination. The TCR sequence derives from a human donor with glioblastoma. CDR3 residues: CASSGQGGQPQHF. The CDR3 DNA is TGCGCCAGCAGTGGACAGGGTGGTCAGCCCCAGCATTTT.